The next 13 T cell receptor beta chains were all read from a single sample in a study of cytomegalovirus exposure and HLA in healthy donors (dated by TCRdb to 2017 to 2019). Libraries were built with the immunoSEQ multiplex PCR assay. The multiplex PCR relied on a mix of 60 forward primers for TCR Vbeta segments and 13 reverse primers for TCR Jbeta segments. In its TCRdb copy, this immuneACCESS table keeps in-frame sequences only and misses some clones. Where compared with another copy, unresolved V genes explain less than half of these, and the others have no known cause. Within this sample are approximately 130,000 clones, with more than 80% of them counted one time only. Of the sample, 6% to 8% falls within the top ten clones. The source material was PBMCs. The origin of the receptors is a woman aged 25 to 39 in good health and CMV-seropositive.

The J gene is TRBJ1-1, the V gene TRBV10-3; 7 bases fit TRBD1. The CDR3 totals 13 residues. V trimming: 9 bases; J trimming: 1 base; junction bases outside the gene matches: 5. Germline V gives CDR1 ENHRY, CDR2 SYGVKD. The CDR3 spells CAISGQQNTEAFF. The CDR3 DNA sequence: TGTGCCATTTCGGGACAGCAGAACACTGAAGCTTTCTTT.

This chain connects TRBV10-1 to TRBJ1-3; TRBD1 might be the D (6 bases). V was pared by 3 bases and J by 0 bases, with 6 bases between. The germline V gene has CDR1 WNHNN and CDR2 SYGVQD (reference sequence). The CDR3 is 14 residues long. CDR3 DNA sequence: TGCGCCAGCAGTGAAGGGGGCTCTGGAAACACCATATATTTT. Its protein product is CASSEGGSGNTIYF.

The J gene is TRBJ1-2, the V gene TRBV5-1; 7 bases match TRBD1. Trimming took 2 bases from V and 4 from J; bases not matched to a gene: 8. Germline V gene lookup returns CDR1 SGHRS and CDR2 YFSETQ. The CDR3 extends over 15 amino acids. Here the CDR3 reads CASSFRDSTSYGYTF. The CDR3 DNA reads as TGCGCCAGCAGCTTCCGGGACAGCACCTCCTATGGCTACACCTTC.

V is TRBV11-3 and J is TRBJ2-1; 10 nucleotides line up with TRBD2. J was trimmed by 8 bases and V by 11 bases; bases with no gene match: 12. CDR1 and CDR2 (germline): SGHNT, YENEEA. There are 14 residues in the CDR3. The CDR3 spells CAERTSGDNDEQFF. The CDR3 nucleotides read TGTGCCGAAAGGACTAGCGGAGATAACGATGAGCAGTTCTTC.

V gene TRBV6-5 combines with J gene TRBJ1-1; tentative D call: TRBD1 (6 bases). Trimming left V 5 bases short and J 5 bases short, with 12 bases between. Germline assignment: CDR1 MNHEY and CDR2 SVGAGI. The length of the CDR3 is 13 residues. CDR3 sequence (DNA): TGTGCCAGCAGTGCGGGGGCGAGGACTGAAGCTTTCTTT. Encoded protein: CASSAGARTEAFF.

The rearrangement uses TRBV10-2 and TRBJ1-2; D perhaps matches TRBD1 (5 bases). This CDR3 region has 13 residues. V was clipped by 3 bases and J by 4 bases, with 9 bases between them. Germline V CDR1 and CDR2: WSHSY, SAAADI. Written as DNA, the CDR3 is TGCGCCAGCAGTGAATGGGGGGTCTATGGCTACACCTTC. Encoded protein: CASSEWGVYGYTF.

The chain couples TRBV29-1 to TRBJ1-5, with TRBD1 matching over 7 bases. J lost 6 bases, V lost 4 bases, and 3 bases had no gene match. Germline loops: CDR1 SQVTM, CDR2 ANQGSEA. The CDR3 runs to 12 residues. CDR3 bases: TGCAGCGTTGGACAGGGAAGTCAGCCCCAGCATTTT. Translation gives CSVGQGSQPQHF.

This rearrangement joins TRBV2 to TRBJ1-5, with D uncertain. The germline gives CDR1 SNHLY, CDR2 FYNNEI. This CDR3 is 16 amino acids long. Trimming left V 2 bases short and J 6 bases short, with 17 bases between. In DNA, the CDR3 is TGTGCCAGCAGTGAAAGAGACCCCCTGGGGAGTCAGCCCCAGCATTTT. The encoded protein is CASSERDPLGSQPQHF.

The chain is built from TRBV28 and TRBJ1-3; D is unresolved. Trimming pared 6 bases from V and 3 bases from J, leaving 6 bases between. The length of the CDR3 is 12 residues. Germline CDR1 and CDR2: MDHEN and SYDVKM. The CDR3 reads CASSRFGNTIYF. The DNA for the CDR3 is TGTGCCAGCAGCAGGTTTGGAAACACCATATATTTT.

The chain is built from TRBV28 and TRBJ2-3; D possibly corresponds to TRBD2 (6 bases). Germline assignment: CDR1 MDHEN and CDR2 SYDVKM. Trimming took off 1 base at V and 1 base at J, with 24 bases between the two ends. CDR3 length: 20 amino acids. The chain's CDR3 is CASSLSMGGADRLRTDTQYF. CDR3 sequence (DNA): TGTGCCAGCAGTTTATCGATGGGAGGAGCGGACCGACTGCGCACAGATACGCAGTATTTT. Looking up the rest from reference TRBV28 and TRBJ2-3 gives the full variable domain: DVKVTQSSRYLVKRTGEKVFLECVQDMDHENMFWYRQDPGLGLRLIYFSYDVKMKEKGDIPEGYSVSREKKERFSLILESASTNQTSMYLCASSLSMGGADRLRTDTQYFGPGTRLTVL.

The CDR3 DNA reads TGTGCCAGCCATCAGGGTCGTGAAGCTTTCTTT. It translates to CASHQGREAFF. The J gene is TRBJ1-1, the V gene TRBV28, with D possibly being TRBD1 (5 bases). CDR3 size: 11 residues. Trimming stripped 8 bases from V and 7 bases from J, with 11 bases between. The V gene's germline CDR1 is MDHEN and CDR2 SYDVKM. The full variable domain, its missing parts supplied by reference TRBV28 and TRBJ1-1, is DVKVTQSSRYLVKRTGEKVFLECVQDMDHENMFWYRQDPGLGLRLIYFSYDVKMKEKGDIPEGYSVSREKKERFSLILESASTNQTSMYLCASHQGREAFFGQGTRLTVV.

This clone was picked up one time. The rearrangement joins TRBV7-3 to TRBJ2-3, with 9 bases lining up with TRBD1. The CDR3 is 16 amino acids. V was pared by 1 base and J by 5 bases, with 7 bases of the junction left unmatched. CDR1 is SGHTA and CDR2 is FQGTGA in the germline V gene. CDR3 sequence reads: CASSLKLQGAGDTQYF. CDR3 DNA sequence: TGTGCCAGCAGCTTAAAGCTACAGGGGGCCGGAGATACGCAGTATTTT.

The V call is TRBV5-1, the J call TRBJ2-2; possibly TRBD1 for D (5 bases). Germline lookup yields CDR1 SGHRS and CDR2 YFSETQ. V lost 0 bases to trimming and J lost 0 bases, with 9 bases between them. The CDR3 contains 16 residues. In DNA, the CDR3 is TGCGCCAGCAGCTTGGGGACACTTACGAACACCGGGGAGCTGTTTTTT. Protein: CASSLGTLTNTGELFF.